A selection of T cell receptor beta chains follows, all from one sample in a study of blood T cell repertoires in COVID-19. Sequenced by immunoSEQ multiplex PCR; TCRdb stores in-frame clones only, minus some. The sample lists around 23,000 clones, around 90% occurring once. The specimen was peripheral blood. The source is a human donor in a cohort sampled during active COVID-19. The CDR3 runs from the conserved cysteine through the conserved F or W. The D gene is left open where the match is weak. Some rows have no size entry. The others give once, few or many, or a class for an expanded clone.

V gene	J gene	clone size	D gene	CDR3 DNA	CDR3 protein
TRBV2	TRBJ2-7	NA	TRBD1	TGTGCCAGCAGTGCGGGACAGGGGGCATACGAGCAGTACTTC	CASSAGQGAYEQYF
TRBV7-3	TRBJ2-5	NA	NA	TGTGCCAGCAGCCTATATGCCGTACTAGGACAAGAGACCCAGTACTTC	CASSLYAVLGQETQYF
TRBV6-5	TRBJ2-1	NA	TRBD2	TGTGCCAGCAGTTCGACTAGCGCACGCCACAATGAGCAGTTCTTC	CASSSTSARHNEQFF
TRBV30	TRBJ1-6	NA	NA	TGTGCCTGGAGACAGGGTAATTCACCCCTCCACTTT	CAWRQGNSPLHF
TRBV3-1/TRBV3-2	TRBJ1-1	few	NA	TGTGCCAGCAGCCAAAGACAGCCGAACACTGAAGCTTTCTTT	CASSQRQPNTEAFF
TRBV2	TRBJ1-3	NA	TRBD1	TGTGCCAGCAGTGAGGCAGGGGGCTCTGGAAACACCATATATTTT	CASSEAGGSGNTIYF
TRBV27	TRBJ1-1	NA	TRBD1	TGTGCCAGCATCCTTTCCGGGACAGGGGGGATGAACACTGAAGCTTTCTTT	CASILSGTGGMNTEAFF
TRBV10-3	TRBJ1-2	NA	NA	TGTGCCATCTCTGGGGTGGGGGGGCGCCTAGCCAAGAATGGCTACACCTTC	CAISGVGGRLAKNGYTF
TRBV6-7	TRBJ1-1	NA	NA	TGTGCCAGCCTGGGGGGTGCTTTCTTT	CASLGGAFF
TRBV18	TRBJ2-3	NA	TRBD2	TGTGCCAGCTCACCAGCGGGGGGGCGAGATACGCAGTATTTT	CASSPAGGRDTQYF
TRBV28	TRBJ1-5	NA	TRBD1	TGTGCCAGCAGCTCCGGGACAGGGGGCAGGAATCAGCCCCAGCATTTT	CASSSGTGGRNQPQHF
TRBV19	TRBJ2-1	NA	NA	TGTGCCAGTAGTCCCCTGAGCGGAATACCAGGAAATGAGCAGTTCTTC	CASSPLSGIPGNEQFF
TRBV19	TRBJ2-7	NA	TRBD2	TGTGCCAGTAGTCGGACTAGCGGGGGTGCCTCGAGCTCCTACGAGCAGTACTTC	CASSRTSGGASSSYEQYF